This T cell receptor beta chain comes out of a study of patients and donors after allogeneic stem cell transplantation. CDR3 size: 14 residues. Per the germline V gene, CDR1 is LNHNV and CDR2 is YYDKDF (reference sequence). Trimming took off 6 bases at V and 6 bases at J, with 12 bases between the two ends. TCRdb re-called the RT-PCR reads with MiXCR, one entry per CDR3 protein. The sample lists 800,000 to 1,000,000 distinct CDR3 sequences, roughly 18% seen once, with around 6% in the top ten. The sequenced sample was blood, either unsorted or a sorted T cell fraction (not recorded which). The V gene is TRBV15, the J gene TRBJ1-6, with D unresolved. This TCR derives from a human donor who was either an allogeneic HSCT recipient or a stem cell or donor lymphocyte infusion donor (not recorded which). It is not recorded whose cells these are; they may come from a transplant donor. The CDR3 spells CATSRPGTNSPLHF. The CDR3 DNA follows: TGTGCCACCAGTCGCCCAGGTACTAATTCACCCCTCCACTTT.